These T cell receptor beta chains were read from a single sample in a study of early T cells in non-severe SARS-CoV-2 infection. In TCRdb, the 5' RACE reads were re-called with MiXCR into one record per CDR3 protein. The sample holds more than 90,000 distinct CDR3 sequences, around 13% seen once. Input material: whole blood. These receptors were obtained from an adult who was a healthcare worker with PCR-confirmed SARS-CoV-2 infection or an uninfected control (not recorded which). Each CDR3 is given with its conserved first and last residue. The D gene is left open where the match is weak. The size entry is marked missing in some rows and otherwise reads once, few, many or a size class.

CASRDTPGTGASEQYF,TGTGCCAGCAGGGATACCCCCGGGACAGGCGCCTCCGAGCAGTACTTC,TRBD1,TRBJ2-7,TRBV28,few
CASSRQGVSYEQYF,TGTGCCAGCAGCCGACAGGGCGTCTCCTACGAGCAGTACTTC,TRBD1,TRBJ2-7,TRBV5-5,-
CASSMAQAIDNEKLFF,TGTGCCAGCAGTATGGCGCAAGCCATCGACAATGAAAAACTGTTTTTT,-,TRBJ1-4,TRBV27,many
CASSRDTGNTIYF,TGTGCCAGCAGCCGGGACACTGGAAACACCATATATTTT,-,TRBJ1-3,TRBV7-2,many
CASSKDQGGGETQYF,TGTGCCAGCAGTAAAGACCAGGGAGGCGGAGAGACCCAGTACTTC,-,TRBJ2-5,TRBV2,few
CASSRRQGTNEKLFF,TGTGCCAGCAGCCGTAGACAGGGCACTAATGAAAAACTGTTTTTT,TRBD1,TRBJ1-4,TRBV7-9,many
CSARAGQKNNEQFF,TGCAGTGCTAGAGCGGGACAAAAAAACAATGAGCAGTTCTTC,-,TRBJ2-1,TRBV20-1,-
CASTLRLWDRGYEQYF,TGTGCCAGCACCCTCCGCCTTTGGGACAGGGGTTACGAGCAGTACTTC,TRBD1,TRBJ2-7,TRBV28,-
CASSFNYEQYF,TGTGCCAGCAGTTTTAACTACGAGCAGTACTTC,-,TRBJ2-7,TRBV12-3/TRBV12-4,few
CSVEDRGRDTF,TGCAGCGTTGAAGATAGGGGCAGGGACACCTTC,-,TRBJ1-2,TRBV29-1,many
CASSPPRTFMFTDTQYF,TGTGCCAGTAGTCCTCCCCGGACATTTATGTTCACAGATACGCAGTATTTT,-,TRBJ2-3,TRBV19,few
CASTVDRINQPQHF,TGTGCCAGCACGGTGGACAGGATCAATCAGCCCCAGCATTTT,TRBD1,TRBJ1-5,TRBV28,-
CASHIWGGTEQYF,TGTGCCAGCCATATTTGGGGCGGTACCGAGCAGTACTTC,-,TRBJ2-7,TRBV28,-
CASRRGINQPQHF,TGTGCCAGCAGGCGGGGGATCAATCAGCCCCAGCATTTT,-,TRBJ1-5,TRBV6-1,-
CSVAYGGGTDTQYF,TGCAGCGTTGCATACGGGGGGGGCACAGATACGCAGTATTTT,TRBD2,TRBJ2-3,TRBV29-1,medium-sized
CASSDSGTSGVEQYF,TGTGCCAGCAGCGATTCCGGGACTAGCGGGGTCGAGCAGTACTTC,TRBD2,TRBJ2-7,TRBV9,many
CASRGYGYTF,TGTGCCAGCCGTGGCTATGGCTACACCTTC,-,TRBJ1-2,TRBV2,many
CASSPVEGHSYEQYF,TGTGCCAGCAGCCCGGTGGAGGGTCACTCCTACGAGCAGTACTTC,-,TRBJ2-7,TRBV28,many
CASSLVVRGYSGANVLTF,TGCGCCAGCAGCTTGGTTGTCCGGGGGTACTCTGGGGCCAACGTCCTGACTTTC,-,TRBJ2-6,TRBV5-1,-
CASSTDSLNTEAFF,TGCGCCAGCAGCACAGACAGCTTGAACACTGAAGCTTTCTTT,-,TRBJ1-1,TRBV5-1,many
CSARDLGQGARSNQPQHF,TGCAGTGCTAGAGATCTGGGACAGGGGGCCCGTAGCAATCAGCCCCAGCATTTT,TRBD1,TRBJ1-5,TRBV20-1,many
CASSLGVRGFYEQYF,TGTGCCAGCAGTTTGGGCGTCAGGGGATTCTACGAGCAGTACTTC,-,TRBJ2-7,TRBV28,many
CASSIRDRRYNSPLHF,TGTGCCAGTAGTATTCGGGACAGGCGATATAATTCACCCCTCCACTTT,TRBD1,TRBJ1-6,TRBV19,many
CASSRAASNQPQHF,TGTGCCAGCAGCCGCGCGGCTAGCAATCAGCCCCAGCATTTT,-,TRBJ1-5,TRBV28,-
CASSSPGTGAYEQYF,TGTGCCAGCAGCTCTCCCGGGACAGGGGCCTACGAGCAGTACTTC,TRBD1,TRBJ2-7,TRBV11-2,many
CASGRGDPPYEQYF,TGTGCCAGCGGGCGGGGGGATCCTCCCTACGAGCAGTACTTC,TRBD2,TRBJ2-7,TRBV12-3/TRBV12-4,-
CASRSRMGEKLFF,TGCGCCAGCAGGTCCAGGATGGGTGAAAAACTGTTTTTT,-,TRBJ1-4,TRBV5-1,-
CASSPAGNIQYF,TGTGCCAGCAGCCCGGCCGGTAACATTCAGTACTTC,-,TRBJ2-4,TRBV3-1,few